This TCR beta chain was recorded in a study of CD8+ T cells in alopecia areata. From germline, CDR1 is GTSNPN and CDR2 SVGIG (reference sequence). V was clipped by 3 bases and J by 7 bases, with 10 bases between them. The CDR3 totals 13 residues. Treatment denoted: oral pan-JAK inhibitor, 5-10 mg twice daily. PBMCs yielded sorted CD4+ and CD8+ T cells. A word on this clone: Antigen: not known.

Whole-study results and caveats: Especially in alopecia totalis/universalis, lesional scalp showed greater clonality than normal scalp did. Uncertain still, given a single nonresponder, is whether baseline CD8+ expansion links to response. Normal skin's resident alphabeta T cells are also sequenced in scalp samples.

RNA was extracted and reverse transcribed into cDNA as the sequencing template. Sequenced by immunoSEQ multiplex PCR; TCRdb stores in-frame clones only, minus some. Of about 250,000 clones in the sample, about 60% were seen once. This TCR was recovered from a human donor with alopecia areata. This chain uses TRBV30 with TRBJ1-6; possibly TRBD1 for D (5 bases). Here the sequenced sample was CD4+ T cells sorted from blood, taken around week 54, from a patient treated with tofacitinib. The CDR3 loop is CAWRPRGNSPLHF. CDR3 coding DNA: TGTGCCTGGAGGCCACGGGGCAATTCACCCCTCCACTTT. Full variable domain (missing parts from reference TRBV30 and TRBJ1-6): SQTIHQWPATLVQPVGSPLSLECTVEGTSNPNLYWYRQAAGRGLQLLFYSVGIGQISSEVPQNLSASRPQDRQFILSSKKLLLSDSGFYLCAWRPRGNSPLHFGNGTRLTVT.